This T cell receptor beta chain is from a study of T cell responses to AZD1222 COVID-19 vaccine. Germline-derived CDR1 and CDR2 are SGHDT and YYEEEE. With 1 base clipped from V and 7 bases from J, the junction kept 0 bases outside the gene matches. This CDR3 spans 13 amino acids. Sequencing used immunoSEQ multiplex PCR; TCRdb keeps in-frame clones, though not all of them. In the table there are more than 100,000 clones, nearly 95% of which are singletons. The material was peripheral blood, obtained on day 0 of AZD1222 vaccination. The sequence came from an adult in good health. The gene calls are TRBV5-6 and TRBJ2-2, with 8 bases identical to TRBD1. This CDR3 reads CASSLTGGGELFF. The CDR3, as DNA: TGTGCCAGCAGCTTGACAGGGGGCGGGGAGCTGTTTTTT. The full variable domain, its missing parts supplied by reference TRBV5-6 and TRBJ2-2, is DAGVTQSPTHLIKTRGQQVTLRCSPKSGHDTVSWYQQALGQGPQFIFQYYEEEERQRGNFPDRFSGHQFPNYSSELNVNALLLGDSALYLCASSLTGGGELFFGEGSRLTVL.